This note documents a single TCR beta chain sequence. Its specificity is unknown. The data are from a study of OX40 agonist ivuxolimab in advanced cancers. Study-wide background: Patients were roughly 83% male with ages roughly 23 to 85, mean 60. In three patients, partial responses were observed, one with hepatocellular carcinoma and two with cutaneous melanoma.

Germline lookup yields CDR1 MNHEY and CDR2 SVGAGI. V was trimmed by 4 bases and J by 6 bases, leaving 10 bases between them. This CDR3 is 12 amino acids long. The protocol was immunoSEQ multiplex PCR, while the TCRdb copy is restricted to in-frame clones and leaves out a portion. The sample has 60,000 to 100,000 clones; 87% are singletons. Overall study results and limits: In the 0.1 to 3.0 mg/kg range, CD4+ and CD8+ blood T cells had expanded clonally by week 6.

The sample was CD4+ or CD8+ T cells sorted from blood, taken in a trial of the OX40 agonist ivuxolimab. The clonotype was recovered from an adult with an advanced solid tumor such as melanoma, head and neck, liver or kidney cancer. The V gene is TRBV6-5, the J gene TRBJ2-7; D might be TRBD2 (6 bases). In DNA, the CDR3 is TGTGCCAGCAGTTCGGGAGTTGGCGAGCAGTACTTC. This encodes CASSSGVGEQYF.